The clone carrying this T cell receptor (beta chain) is medium-sized (0.01 to 0.1%) by share. Its antigen is as yet unknown. The sample originates from a study of metastatic and nonmetastatic thyroid tumors. General study points: Relative to benign nodules, malignant thyroid tumors were reportedly characterized by significantly elevated TCR beta diversity in blood and tumor.

Thyroid surgery had not been preceded by any treatment in any patient. TCRdb reanalyzed the PCR reads with MiXCR. The sample holds some 21,000 clones; 9% to 15% are singletons and the top ten take approximately 6.2%. The sequence was obtained from a male donor with papillary thyroid cancer or a benign thyroid nodule (not recorded which). Some clones in this sample may be carry-over from other donors' samples. The sequenced sample consisted of blood.

The CDR3 sequence: CASSLNGDTQYF. CDR3 coding DNA: TGTGCCAGCAGTTTAAATGGAGATACGCAGTATTTT. V gene TRBV12-3 or TRBV12-4 combines with J gene TRBJ2-3; D unresolved. This CDR3 is 12 amino acids long. Between the trimmed V and J ends, which lost 2 bases and 5 bases, there was a span of 5 bases.